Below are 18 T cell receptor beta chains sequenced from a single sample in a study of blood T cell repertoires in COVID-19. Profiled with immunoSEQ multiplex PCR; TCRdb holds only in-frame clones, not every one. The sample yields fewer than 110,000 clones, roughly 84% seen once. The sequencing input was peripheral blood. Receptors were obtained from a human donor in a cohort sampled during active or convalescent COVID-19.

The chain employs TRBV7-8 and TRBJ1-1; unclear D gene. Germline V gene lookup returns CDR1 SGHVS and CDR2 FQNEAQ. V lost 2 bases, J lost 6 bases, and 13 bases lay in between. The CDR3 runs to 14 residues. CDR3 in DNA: TGTGCCAGCAGCTTATCGTGGATCGGGTCTGAAGCTTTCTTT. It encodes CASSLSWIGSEAFF.

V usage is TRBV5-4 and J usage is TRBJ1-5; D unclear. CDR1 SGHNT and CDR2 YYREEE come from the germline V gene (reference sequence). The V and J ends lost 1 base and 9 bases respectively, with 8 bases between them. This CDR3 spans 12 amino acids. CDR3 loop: CASSLNVGPQHF. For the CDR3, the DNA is TGTGCCAGCAGCTTGAACGTCGGGCCCCAGCATTTT.

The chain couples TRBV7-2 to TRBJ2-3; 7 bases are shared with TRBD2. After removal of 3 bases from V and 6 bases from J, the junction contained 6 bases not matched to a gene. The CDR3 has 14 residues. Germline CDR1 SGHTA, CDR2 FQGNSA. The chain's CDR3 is CASSFLRGGDTQYF. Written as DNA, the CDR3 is TGTGCCAGCAGCTTTCTTCGGGGAGGGGATACGCAGTATTTT.

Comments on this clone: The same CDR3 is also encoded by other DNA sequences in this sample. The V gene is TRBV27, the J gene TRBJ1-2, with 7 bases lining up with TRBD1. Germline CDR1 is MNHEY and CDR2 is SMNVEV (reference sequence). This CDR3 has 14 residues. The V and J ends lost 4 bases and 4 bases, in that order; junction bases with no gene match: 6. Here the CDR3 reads CASSSQTGAYGYTF. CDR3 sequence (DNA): TGTGCCAGCAGTTCACAAACAGGGGCCTATGGCTACACCTTC.

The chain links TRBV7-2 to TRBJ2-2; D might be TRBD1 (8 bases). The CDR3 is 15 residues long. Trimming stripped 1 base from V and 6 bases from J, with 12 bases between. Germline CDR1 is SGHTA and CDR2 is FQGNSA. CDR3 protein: CASSLGTGRAGELFF. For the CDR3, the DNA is TGTGCCAGCAGCTTAGGGACAGGGAGGGCCGGGGAGCTGTTTTTT.

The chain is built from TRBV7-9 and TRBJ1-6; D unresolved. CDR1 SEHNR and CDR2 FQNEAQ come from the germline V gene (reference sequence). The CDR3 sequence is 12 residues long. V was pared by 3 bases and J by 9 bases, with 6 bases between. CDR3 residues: CASSFSFSPLHF. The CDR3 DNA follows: TGTGCCAGCAGCTTTTCATTTTCACCCCTCCACTTT.

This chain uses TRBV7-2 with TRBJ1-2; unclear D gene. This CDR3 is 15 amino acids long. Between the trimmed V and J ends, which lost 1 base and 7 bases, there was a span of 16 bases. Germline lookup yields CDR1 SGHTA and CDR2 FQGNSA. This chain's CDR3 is CASSLEAPGSAGYTF. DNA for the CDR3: TGTGCCAGCAGCTTAGAAGCTCCGGGGTCCGCTGGCTACACCTTC.

The CDR3 DNA is TGTGCCAGCAGCGGACAGGGGACCGGGGGAGAAAAACTGTTTTTT. Translation gives CASSGQGTGGEKLFF. This chain uses TRBV11-2 with TRBJ1-4; TRBD1 aligns across 9 bases. Germline assignment: CDR1 SGHAT and CDR2 FQNNGV. CDR3 length: 15 amino acids. Trimming cost V 5 bases and J 8 bases; bases outside gene matches: 9.

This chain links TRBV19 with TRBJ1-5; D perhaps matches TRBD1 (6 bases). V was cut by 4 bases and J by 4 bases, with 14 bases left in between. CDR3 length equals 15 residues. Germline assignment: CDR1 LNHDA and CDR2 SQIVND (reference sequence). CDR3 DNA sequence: TGTGCCAGTAGTAAGAAACAGGGATGGAATCAGCCCCAGCATTTT. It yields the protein CASSKKQGWNQPQHF.

Written as DNA, the CDR3 is TGTGCCAGCAGTTTAACGACAGGGCAGTTCTTC. Residues: CASSLTTGQFF. The chain carries TRBV12-3 or TRBV12-4 and TRBJ2-1, with TRBD1 as a possible D gene (6 bases). This CDR3 spans 11 amino acids. V gave up 2 bases and J gave up 12 bases, with 8 bases separating them.

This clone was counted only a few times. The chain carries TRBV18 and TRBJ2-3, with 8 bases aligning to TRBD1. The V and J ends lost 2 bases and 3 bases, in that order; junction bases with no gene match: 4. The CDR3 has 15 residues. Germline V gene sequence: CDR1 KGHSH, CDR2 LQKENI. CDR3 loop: CASSPGTGKTDTQYF. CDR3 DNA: TGTGCCAGCTCACCAGGGACAGGCAAGACAGATACGCAGTATTTT.

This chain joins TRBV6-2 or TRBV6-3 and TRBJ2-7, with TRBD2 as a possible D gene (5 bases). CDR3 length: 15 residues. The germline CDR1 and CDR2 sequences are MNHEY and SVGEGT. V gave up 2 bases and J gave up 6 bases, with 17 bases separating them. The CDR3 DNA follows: TGTGCCAGCAGTTACACCGAATACGGACTTCCCGAGCAGTACTTC. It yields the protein CASSYTEYGLPEQYF.

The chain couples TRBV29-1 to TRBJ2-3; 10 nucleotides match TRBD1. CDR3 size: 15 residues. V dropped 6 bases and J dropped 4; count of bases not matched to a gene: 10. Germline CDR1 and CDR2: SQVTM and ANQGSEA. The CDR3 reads CSVAGTGVVADTQYF. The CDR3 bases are TGCAGCGTCGCCGGGACAGGGGTTGTGGCAGATACGCAGTATTTT.

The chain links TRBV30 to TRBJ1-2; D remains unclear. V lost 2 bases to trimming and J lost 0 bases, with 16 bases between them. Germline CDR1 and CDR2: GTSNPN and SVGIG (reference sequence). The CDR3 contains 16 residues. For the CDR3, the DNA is TGTGCCTGGAGTCTTACATACAGCCGTACTAACTATGGCTACACCTTC. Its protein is CAWSLTYSRTNYGYTF.

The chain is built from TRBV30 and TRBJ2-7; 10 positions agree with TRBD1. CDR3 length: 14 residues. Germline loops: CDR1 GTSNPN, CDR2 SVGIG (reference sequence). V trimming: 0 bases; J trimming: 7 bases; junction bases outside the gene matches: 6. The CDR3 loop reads CAWSVWDRGEEQYF. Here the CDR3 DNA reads TGTGCCTGGAGTGTCTGGGACAGGGGCGAGGAGCAGTACTTC.

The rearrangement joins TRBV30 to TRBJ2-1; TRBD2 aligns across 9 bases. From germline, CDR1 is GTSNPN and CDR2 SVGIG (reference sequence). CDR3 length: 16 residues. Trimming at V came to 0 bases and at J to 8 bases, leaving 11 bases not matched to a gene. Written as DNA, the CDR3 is TGTGCCTGGAGTGTTAGGTCTAGCGGGGTTTTCCATGAGCAGTTCTTC. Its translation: CAWSVRSSGVFHEQFF.

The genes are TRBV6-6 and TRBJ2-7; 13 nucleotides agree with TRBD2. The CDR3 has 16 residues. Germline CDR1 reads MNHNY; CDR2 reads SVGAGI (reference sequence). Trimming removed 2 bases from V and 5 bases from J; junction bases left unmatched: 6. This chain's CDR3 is CASSYGLGLAGNEQYF. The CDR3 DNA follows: TGTGCCAGCAGTTACGGGTTGGGACTAGCGGGGAACGAGCAGTACTTC.

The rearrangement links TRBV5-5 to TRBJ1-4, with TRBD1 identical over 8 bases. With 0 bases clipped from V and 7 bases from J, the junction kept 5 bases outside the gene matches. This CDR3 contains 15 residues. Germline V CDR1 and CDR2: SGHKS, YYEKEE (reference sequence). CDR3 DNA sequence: TGTGCCAGCAGCTTGGGCACAGGGGGGGGTGAAAAACTGTTTTTT. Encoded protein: CASSLGTGGGEKLFF.